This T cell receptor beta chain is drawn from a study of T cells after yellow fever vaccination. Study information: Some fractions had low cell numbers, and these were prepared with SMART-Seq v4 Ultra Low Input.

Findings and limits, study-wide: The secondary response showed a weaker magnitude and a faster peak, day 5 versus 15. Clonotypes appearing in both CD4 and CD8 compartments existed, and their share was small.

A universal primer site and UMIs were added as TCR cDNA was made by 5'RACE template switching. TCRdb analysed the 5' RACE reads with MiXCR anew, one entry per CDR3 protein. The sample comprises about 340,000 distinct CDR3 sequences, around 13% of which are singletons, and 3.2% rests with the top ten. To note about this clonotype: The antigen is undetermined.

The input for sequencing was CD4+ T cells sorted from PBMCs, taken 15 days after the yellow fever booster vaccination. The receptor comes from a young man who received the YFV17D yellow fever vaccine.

CDR3 loop: CATSGPGGIYNEQFF. DNA of the CDR3: TGTGCCACCAGTGGACCCGGGGGCATATACAATGAGCAGTTCTTC. This sequence joins TRBV24-1 and TRBJ2-1, with D perhaps TRBD1 or TRBD2 (6 bases each). Germline CDR1 and CDR2: KGHDR and SFDVKD. V was clipped by 5 bases and J by 4 bases, with 14 bases between them. CDR3 size: 15 residues.